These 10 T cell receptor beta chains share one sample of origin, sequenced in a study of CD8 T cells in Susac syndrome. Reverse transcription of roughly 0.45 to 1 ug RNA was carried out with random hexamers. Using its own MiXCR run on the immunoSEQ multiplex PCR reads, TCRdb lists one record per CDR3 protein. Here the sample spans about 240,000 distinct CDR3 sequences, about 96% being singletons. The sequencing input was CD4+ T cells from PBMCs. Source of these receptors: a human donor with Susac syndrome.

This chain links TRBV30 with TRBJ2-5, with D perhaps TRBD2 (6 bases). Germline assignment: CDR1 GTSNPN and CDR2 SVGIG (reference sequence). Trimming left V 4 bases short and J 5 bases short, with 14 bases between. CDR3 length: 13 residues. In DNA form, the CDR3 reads TGTGCCTGGAATACCCGAGGGAGGGAGACCCAGTACTTC. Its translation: CAWNTRGRETQYF.

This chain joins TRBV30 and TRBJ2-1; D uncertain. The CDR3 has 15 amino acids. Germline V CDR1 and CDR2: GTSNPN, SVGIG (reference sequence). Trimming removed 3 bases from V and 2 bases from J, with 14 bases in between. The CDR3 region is CAWREERGPYNEQFF. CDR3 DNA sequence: TGTGCCTGGAGGGAAGAAAGAGGACCCTACAATGAGCAGTTCTTC. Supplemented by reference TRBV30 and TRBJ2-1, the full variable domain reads SQTIHQWPATLVQPVGSPLSLECTVEGTSNPNLYWYRQAAGRGLQLLFYSVGIGQISSEVPQNLSASRPQDRQFILSSKKLLLSDSGFYLCAWREERGPYNEQFFGPGTRLTVL.

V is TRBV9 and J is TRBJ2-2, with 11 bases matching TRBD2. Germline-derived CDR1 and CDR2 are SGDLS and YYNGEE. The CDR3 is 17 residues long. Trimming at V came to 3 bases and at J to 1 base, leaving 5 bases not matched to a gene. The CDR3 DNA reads TGTGCCAGCAGCGACCTCGGACTAGCGGGGAACACCGGGGAGCTGTTTTTT. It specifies CASSDLGLAGNTGELFF.

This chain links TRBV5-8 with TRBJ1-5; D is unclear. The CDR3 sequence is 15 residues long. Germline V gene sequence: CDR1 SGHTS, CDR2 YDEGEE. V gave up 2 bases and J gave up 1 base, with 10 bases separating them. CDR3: CASSFRIMSNQPQHF. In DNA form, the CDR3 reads TGTGCCAGCAGCTTCCGGATTATGAGCAATCAGCCCCAGCATTTT.

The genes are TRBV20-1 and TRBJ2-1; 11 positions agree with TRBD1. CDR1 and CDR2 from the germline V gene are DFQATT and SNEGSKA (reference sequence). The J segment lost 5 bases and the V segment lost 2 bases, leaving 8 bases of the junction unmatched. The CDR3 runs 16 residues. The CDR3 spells CSARPDRGLLNNEQFF. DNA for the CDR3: TGCAGTGCTAGACCGGACAGGGGGCTGTTGAACAATGAGCAGTTCTTC.

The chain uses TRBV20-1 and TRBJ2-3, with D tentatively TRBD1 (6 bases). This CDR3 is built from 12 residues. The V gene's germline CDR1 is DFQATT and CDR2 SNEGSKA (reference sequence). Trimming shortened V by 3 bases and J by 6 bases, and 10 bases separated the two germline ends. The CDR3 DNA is TGCAGTGCTAGCCCTCAGGGGGATACGCAGTATTTT. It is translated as CSASPQGDTQYF.

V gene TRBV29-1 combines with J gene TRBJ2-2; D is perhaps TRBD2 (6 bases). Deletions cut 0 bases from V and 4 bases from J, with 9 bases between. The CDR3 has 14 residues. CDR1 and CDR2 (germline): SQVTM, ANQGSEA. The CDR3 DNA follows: TGCAGCGTTGAAGATCGGGGGAGCACCGGGGAGCTGTTTTTT. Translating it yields CSVEDRGSTGELFF.

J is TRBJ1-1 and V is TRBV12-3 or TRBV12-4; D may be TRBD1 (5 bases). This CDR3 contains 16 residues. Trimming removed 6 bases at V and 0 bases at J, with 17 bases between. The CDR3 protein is CASSQDRGGMNTEAFF. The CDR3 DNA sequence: TGTGCCAGCAGCCAGGACCGGGGGGGAATGAACACTGAAGCTTTCTTT.

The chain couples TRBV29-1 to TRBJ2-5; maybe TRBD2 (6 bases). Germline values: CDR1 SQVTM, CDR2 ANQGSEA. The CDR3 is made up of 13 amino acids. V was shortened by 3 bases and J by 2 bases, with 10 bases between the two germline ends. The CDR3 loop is CSVDRERQETQYF. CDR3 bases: TGCAGCGTTGACCGGGAGAGACAAGAGACCCAGTACTTC.

This CDR3 is CSAQRATGLQETQYF. The CDR3 DNA reads TGCAGTGCTCAAAGGGCTACAGGGCTTCAAGAGACCCAGTACTTC. The gene calls are TRBV20-1 and TRBJ2-5; D possibly corresponds to TRBD1 (6 bases). The V gene lost 5 bases and the J gene lost 2 bases, with 18 bases spanning the gap. Germline V gene data show CDR1 as DFQATT and CDR2 as SNEGSKA (reference sequence). The CDR3 runs 15 residues.